This TCR beta chain was obtained from a study of blood T cell repertoires in COVID-19. Study as a whole: Acute-phase and convalescent COVID-19 samples originated in the United States, Italy and Spain. From T cells, B-cell-depleted T cells, or PBMCs came the material, which was cDNA or gDNA.

CDR3 length: 12 amino acids. Germline CDR1 and CDR2: LNHNV and YYDKDF (reference sequence). V shed 6 bases and J 6 bases; nucleotides not matched to a gene: 2. Original processing methods: Estimated nucleated cell counts came from reference gene primer amplification. The protocol was immunoSEQ multiplex PCR, while the TCRdb copy is restricted to in-frame clones and leaves out a portion. V, J and clone size were drawn from that table, and D and trimming were deduced from the DNA. This sample yields 150,000 to 200,000 clones, of which around 87% are seen a single time; around 2.7% belongs to the top ten.

The material sequenced was peripheral blood. The V and J genes are TRBV15 and TRBJ2-7; 10 bases map to TRBD1. This TCR came from a man aged 40-55 years with active or convalescent COVID-19. CDR3 region: CATSWDRGEQYF. The CDR3 nucleotides are TGTGCCACCAGTTGGGACAGGGGCGAGCAGTACTTC.